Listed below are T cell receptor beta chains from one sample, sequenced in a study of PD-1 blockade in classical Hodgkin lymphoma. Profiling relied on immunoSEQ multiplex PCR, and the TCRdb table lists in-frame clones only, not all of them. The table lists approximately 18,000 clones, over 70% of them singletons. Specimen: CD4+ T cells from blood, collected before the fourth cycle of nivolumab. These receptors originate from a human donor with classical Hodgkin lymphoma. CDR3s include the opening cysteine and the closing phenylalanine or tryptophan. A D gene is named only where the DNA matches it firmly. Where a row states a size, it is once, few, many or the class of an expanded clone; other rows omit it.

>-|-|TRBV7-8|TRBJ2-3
TGTGCCAGCAGCTTAAGAGACAACACGCAGTATTTT
CASSLRDNTQYF
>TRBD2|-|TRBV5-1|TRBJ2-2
TGCGCCAGCAGCTTTACGCTAGCGGACACCGGGGAGCTGTTTTTT
CASSFTLADTGELFF
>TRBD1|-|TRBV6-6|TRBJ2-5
TGTGCCAGCAGCAGGGGGCCGGGAGAGACCCAGTACTTC
CASSRGPGETQYF
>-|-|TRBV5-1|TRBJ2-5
TGCGCCAGCAGCTTCAACCCAGGGAATCAAGAGACCCAGTACTTC
CASSFNPGNQETQYF
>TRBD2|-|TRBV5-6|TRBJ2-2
TGTGCCAGCAGCTTGGAGGCCGGGACTATCCGTAGTTTT
CASSLEAGTIRSF
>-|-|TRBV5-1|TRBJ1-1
TGCGCCAGCAGCTTGGGGGACCGCAGTAAACCTGAAGCTTTCTTT
CASSLGDRSKPEAFF
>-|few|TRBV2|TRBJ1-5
TGTGCCAGCAGTGCGGAAGGCGCTCGGGGTCAGCCCCAGCATTTT
CASSAEGARGQPQHF
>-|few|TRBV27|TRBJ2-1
TGTGCCACCAAAGCGGTTGGAGAGCAGTTCTTC
CATKAVGEQFF
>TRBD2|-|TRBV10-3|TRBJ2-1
TGTGCCATCAGGACCACTAGCGGGAGTACCTACAATGAGCAGTTCTTC
CAIRTTSGSTYNEQFF
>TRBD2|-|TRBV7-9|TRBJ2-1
TGTGCCAGCAGCAGCAGGACTAGCGGGAGCGGTGAGCAGTTCTTC
CASSSRTSGSGEQFF
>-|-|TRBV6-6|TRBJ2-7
TGTGCCAGCAGTTACTCGAGTCCCTCCTACGAGCAGTACTTC
CASSYSSPSYEQYF
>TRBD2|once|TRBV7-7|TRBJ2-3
TGTGCCAGCAGCCCCGGGGCGGGAGGGCCTTTGGGCACAGATACGCAGTATTTT
CASSPGAGGPLGTDTQYF